Below, 11 T cell receptor beta chains from the same sample are listed, as sequenced in a study of OX40 agonist ivuxolimab in advanced cancers. Repertoires were generated with immunoSEQ multiplex PCR, while TCRdb's copy carries only in-frame clones and drops some. The repertoire holds about 35,000 clones, 84% seen once, with 1.5% to 2% in the top ten. The specimen comprised CD4+ or CD8+ T cells sorted from blood, sampled in a trial of the OX40 agonist ivuxolimab. Source of these receptors: an adult with an advanced solid tumor such as melanoma, head and neck, liver or kidney cancer.

The rearrangement uses TRBV5-1 and TRBJ1-1; D unclear. V was shortened by 4 bases and J by 3 bases, with 10 bases between the two germline ends. The length of the CDR3 is 13 residues. CDR1 is SGHRS, CDR2 YFSETQ, per germline. The CDR3 bases are TGCGCCAGCAGCCCCCAGAGGTACACTGAAGCTTTCTTT. Translation gives CASSPQRYTEAFF.

This sequence joins TRBV28 and TRBJ1-1, with D perhaps matching TRBD1 (6 bases). The germline V gene has CDR1 MDHEN and CDR2 SYDVKM. The CDR3 extends over 16 amino acids. V shed 5 bases and J shed 0 bases, with 16 bases lying between them. CDR3: CASSPSGQIMNTEAFF. The CDR3 nucleotides are TGTGCCAGCAGTCCCTCCGGACAGATCATGAACACTGAAGCTTTCTTT.

The chain carries TRBV11-2 and TRBJ2-1, with D uncertain. The germline V and J ends were trimmed by 3 bases and 4 bases, with 13 bases remaining between them. This CDR3 is 15 amino acids long. Germline V CDR1 and CDR2: SGHAT, FQNNGV. The CDR3 nucleotides are TGTGCCAGCAGCTTTGTCCCGAATGCTTACAATGAGCAGTTCTTC. Translated: CASSFVPNAYNEQFF.

The chain carries TRBV7-2 and TRBJ2-7; no definite D call. Germline loops: CDR1 SGHTA, CDR2 FQGNSA. Trimming shortened V by 5 bases and J by 4 bases, and 15 bases separated the two germline ends. The CDR3 is 14 amino acids. CDR3 loop: CASSHSYPQYEQYF. The CDR3 DNA reads TGTGCCAGCAGCCACAGCTACCCTCAGTACGAGCAGTACTTC.

This clone was recorded a few times. This sequence joins TRBV29-1 and TRBJ2-2, with 7 bases lining up with TRBD1. Germline CDR1 is SQVTM and CDR2 is ANQGSEA. J gave up 6 bases and V 7 bases, and 8 bases lay outside the gene matches. This CDR3 is built from 13 residues. The CDR3 coding sequence is TGCAGCGGAGGGGACAGTACTGCCGGGGAGCTGTTTTTT. This translates into CSGGDSTAGELFF.

This chain connects TRBV18 to TRBJ2-3; D unresolved. V lost 10 bases to trimming and J lost 3 bases, with 11 bases between them. Germline V CDR1 and CDR2: KGHSH, LQKENI. The CDR3 consists of 12 residues. The CDR3, as DNA: TGTGCCACCAACTTTTTGACAGATACGCAGTATTTT. Translated, it gives CATNFLTDTQYF.

The chain combines TRBV28 with TRBJ2-7; 8 positions agree with TRBD1. Unmatched junction bases numbered 9, after V lost 6 bases and J lost 2 bases. CDR1 MDHEN and CDR2 SYDVKM come from the germline V gene. The CDR3 is 15 residues long. Written as DNA, the CDR3 is TGTGCCAGCAGGGCTTTTCGGACAGGGCCCTACGAGCAGTACTTC. Its protein product is CASRAFRTGPYEQYF.

This clone was seen a few times. The chain employs TRBV5-6 and TRBJ2-1; D remains unclear. The CDR3 has 13 residues. V was trimmed by 4 bases and J by 8 bases, leaving 13 bases between them. The germline V gene has CDR1 SGHDT and CDR2 YYEEEE. Here the CDR3 reads CASSDRLGHEQFF. CDR3 in DNA: TGTGCCAGCAGCGATCGACTCGGGCATGAGCAGTTCTTC.

As DNA, the CDR3 is TGTGCCACCAGCAGAGGAGACAGGGGGATGTCCTACGAGCAGTACTTC. Amino acid sequence: CATSRGDRGMSYEQYF. V usage is TRBV15 and J usage is TRBJ2-7; 9 nucleotides agree with TRBD1. The ends lost 1 base at V and 1 base at J; junction bases unmatched: 5. The germline V gene encodes CDR1 LNHNV and CDR2 YYDKDF (reference sequence). CDR3 length: 16 residues.

CDR3 coding DNA: TGTGCCAGTAGTACCCGACAGGGGCCGGAAAATCAGCCCCAGCATTTT. This gives the protein CASSTRQGPENQPQHF. The V and J genes are TRBV19 and TRBJ1-5; TRBD1 aligns across 8 bases. Unmatched junction bases numbered 9, after V lost 4 bases and J lost 4 bases. CDR3 length equals 16 residues. CDR1 is LNHDA and CDR2 is SQIVND in the germline V gene (reference sequence).

The chain is built from TRBV10-3 and TRBJ1-4; possible D gene TRBD1, 5 bases. The CDR3 is 13 residues long. CDR1 ENHRY and CDR2 SYGVKD come from the germline V gene. Trimming left V 8 bases short and J 3 bases short, with 10 bases between. The CDR3 spells CAISDSPNEKLFF. CDR3 bases: TGTGCCATCTCAGACAGTCCTAATGAAAAACTGTTTTTT.